This T cell receptor (beta chain) was sequenced for a study of T cell repertoires in cytomegalovirus infection. TCRdb reprocessed the reads via MiXCR and lists one record per CDR3 protein. Among around 770,000 distinct CDR3 sequences listed, roughly 28% were seen once. The germline CDR1 and CDR2 sequences are SGHTA and FQGNSA. The ends were cut back, 0 bases at V and 2 bases at J, with 8 bases in the middle. The CDR3 spans 14 residues. In this sample, this clonotype turned up many times. Antigen unknown. The sample in question was cultured CD8+ T cells from PBMCs, obtained from culture after CMV antigen stimulation. The genes are TRBV7-2 and TRBJ2-7, with D possibly called TRBD1 or TRBD2 (5 bases each). This clonotype originated in a human donor in good health (CMV status not recorded). Some clones in this sample may be carry-over from other donors' samples. CDR3 amino acids: CASSLAGDAYEQYV. CDR3 bases: TGTGCCAGCAGCTTAGCGGGGGACGCCTACGAGCAGTACGTC.